The 16 T cell receptor beta chains given below trace back to one sample, sequenced in a study of graft-versus-host responses after intestinal transplantation. Clones were read by immunoSEQ multiplex PCR, and TCRdb kept only the in-frame ones, dropping some. Of over 100,000 clones in the sample, roughly 90% were seen once. Their target antigens are unknown. This specimen was unstimulated CD4+ T cells sorted from spleen or lymph node cells, taken before intestinal transplant. These receptors all stem from a human donor who received an intestinal transplant.

V usage is TRBV4-1 and J usage is TRBJ2-1; D is unclear. Germline CDR1 MGHRA, CDR2 YSYEKL. Trimming took 4 bases from V and 0 from J, leaving 22 bases between them. This CDR3 has 19 amino acids. This chain's CDR3 is CASSPAVWQAVRSYNEQFF. For the CDR3, the DNA is TGCGCCAGCAGCCCCGCCGTATGGCAGGCAGTCCGCTCCTACAATGAGCAGTTCTTC.

The chain has TRBV28 and TRBJ2-2, with 8 bases matching TRBD2. The CDR3 totals 15 residues. V dropped 5 bases and J dropped 2; count of bases not matched to a gene: 4. The germline V gene encodes CDR1 MDHEN and CDR2 SYDVKM. This CDR3 is CASSRTSFNTGELFF. The CDR3 nucleotides read TGTGCCAGCAGTAGGACTAGCTTCAACACCGGGGAGCTGTTTTTT.

For this clone: A read error may produce the germline difference seen at one junction end. This chain uses TRBV7-9 with TRBJ2-3; D may correspond to TRBD1 or TRBD2 (6 bases each). The CDR3 runs 12 residues. The germline V gene has CDR1 SEHNR and CDR2 FQNEAQ (reference sequence). This CDR3 reads CASRLGGDTQYF. The CDR3 bases are TGTGCCAGCAGATTAGGGGGGGATACGCAGTATTTT. Full variable domain (outside the CDR3, taken from reference TRBV7-9 and TRBJ2-3): DTGVSQNPRHKITKRGQNVTFRCDPISEHNRLYWYRQTLGQGPEFLTYFQNEAQLEKSRLLSDRFSAERPKGSFSTLEIQRTEQGDSAMYLCASRLGGDTQYFGPGTRLTVL.

This clone was recorded once. V and J are TRBV18 and TRBJ2-7; 11 nucleotides match TRBD2. TRBJ2-5 explains the end of the DNA better; the J call may be wrong. The CDR3 is 16 amino acids. The germline V gene encodes CDR1 KGHSH and CDR2 LQKENI. The CDR3 DNA follows: TGTGCCAGCTCACCATACGAGCTAGCGGGAGGAGGGACCCAGTACTTC. This gives the protein CASSPYELAGGGTQYF.

The chain carries TRBV7-2 and TRBJ1-2, with 8 nucleotides matching TRBD1. Germline CDR1 and CDR2: SGHTA and FQGNSA. The CDR3 sequence is 14 residues long. V lost 5 bases to trimming and J lost 3 bases; unmatched junction nucleotides: 5. CDR3 in amino acids: CASSQGAEYYGYTF. The CDR3 DNA is TGTGCCAGCAGCCAGGGGGCAGAATACTATGGCTACACCTTC.

This clone occurred once. The genes are TRBV7-9 and TRBJ2-5; 8 bases fit TRBD1. The ends lost 3 bases at V and 5 bases at J; junction bases unmatched: 11. CDR3 length: 16 amino acids. Germline CDR1 reads SEHNR; CDR2 reads FQNEAQ (reference sequence). CDR3 sequence (DNA): TGTGCCAGCAGCTTCTCACCCCCAGGGGGCATGGAGACCCAGTACTTC. Translating gives CASSFSPPGGMETQYF.

The chain carries TRBV5-1 and TRBJ2-5; 9 bases line up with TRBD2. The CDR3 loop spans 13 amino acids. CDR1 and CDR2 (germline): SGHRS, YFSETQ. V lost 10 bases and J lost 7; bases outside the gene matches: 11. CDR3 nucleotide sequence: TGCGCCTCCAGGGCTAGCGGGATTGGGACCCAGTACTTC. It translates to CASRASGIGTQYF.

The chain uses TRBV12-5 and TRBJ1-1, with 7 bases identical to TRBD1. Germline V gives CDR1 LGHNT, CDR2 FRNRAP. Trimming at V came to 7 bases and at J to 5 bases, leaving 22 bases not matched to a gene. The CDR3 is 18 residues long. The CDR3 spells CASVLTSHNRGSLTEAFF. CDR3 nucleotide sequence: TGTGCTAGTGTTCTAACCAGCCACAACAGGGGAAGTTTGACTGAAGCTTTCTTT.

This chain joins TRBV5-1 and TRBJ2-5, with TRBD2 matching over 7 bases. There are 15 residues in the CDR3. After removal of 0 bases from V and 1 base from J, the junction contained 3 bases not matched to a gene. Germline-derived CDR1 and CDR2 are SGHRS and YFSETQ. CDR3 sequence: CASSLEGGPQETQYF. The DNA of the CDR3 is TGCGCCAGCAGCTTGGAGGGAGGGCCCCAAGAGACCCAGTACTTC.

The chain recombines TRBV10-3 with TRBJ1-2, with 10 bases fitting TRBD1. The CDR3 loop spans 16 amino acids. Germline lookup yields CDR1 ENHRY and CDR2 SYGVKD. Trimming removed 3 bases from V and 6 bases from J; junction bases left unmatched: 10. The CDR3 spells CAISETSGQGRHGYTF. The CDR3 coding sequence is TGTGCCATCAGTGAAACCTCGGGACAGGGGCGTCATGGCTACACCTTC.

J is TRBJ2-7 and V is TRBV5-5; 10 nucleotides agree with TRBD1. Germline CDR1 is SGHKS and CDR2 is YYEKEE (reference sequence). The CDR3 runs 17 residues. The V segment lost 0 bases and the J segment 4 bases; nucleotides outside the gene matches: 10. CDR3 loop: CASSLVGRDRGGYEQYF. CDR3 nucleotides: TGTGCCAGCAGCTTGGTGGGGAGGGACAGGGGAGGGTACGAGCAGTACTTC.

The chain joins TRBV18 to TRBJ2-7; 10 bases align to TRBD2. Trimming at V came to 3 bases and at J to 3 bases, leaving 8 bases not matched to a gene. CDR1 and CDR2 from the germline V gene are KGHSH and LQKENI. CDR3 length: 16 amino acids. The CDR3 nucleotides read TGTGCCAGCTCACCGGGTGGTAGCGGGAGGAACTACGAGCAGTACTTC. Translated: CASSPGGSGRNYEQYF.

The chain recombines TRBV7-3 with TRBJ2-1, with 12 bases identical to TRBD2. CDR1 is SGHTA, CDR2 FQGTGA, per germline. The CDR3 extends over 15 amino acids. V trimming: 0 bases; J trimming: 9 bases; junction bases outside the gene matches: 3. The CDR3 here is CASSLTMTSGSEQFF. CDR3 nucleotides: TGTGCCAGCAGCTTAACAATGACTAGCGGGAGTGAGCAGTTCTTC.

V and J are TRBV27 and TRBJ1-1, with D maybe TRBD1 (6 bases). Trimming stripped 5 bases from V and 2 bases from J, with 9 bases between. The length of the CDR3 is 13 residues. The germline V gene has CDR1 MNHEY and CDR2 SMNVEV (reference sequence). DNA for the CDR3: TGTGCCAGCAGTCAACAGGGAAACACTGAAGCTTTCTTT. It translates to CASSQQGNTEAFF.

The chain recombines TRBV6-1 with TRBJ2-5; no definite D call. V dropped 7 bases and J dropped 5 bases, with 8 bases sitting between them. Germline V gives CDR1 MNHNS, CDR2 SASEGT. The CDR3 contains 11 residues. CDR3 residues: CASNLGETQYF. The CDR3 DNA follows: TGTGCCAGCAACCTAGGGGAGACCCAGTACTTC.

This clone was detected a few times. This chain uses TRBV29-1 with TRBJ2-6, with a weak D call TRBD1 (5 bases). The CDR3 contains 13 residues. The V gene lost 4 bases and the J gene lost 2 bases, with 6 bases spanning the gap. CDR1 and CDR2 from the germline V gene are SQVTM and ANQGSEA. CDR3 in DNA: TGCAGCGTTGGACAGCCTGGGGCCAACGTCCTGACTTTC. Translated, it gives CSVGQPGANVLTF.